The present T cell receptor (beta chain) was sequenced within a study of blood T cell repertoires in COVID-19 (TCRdb year 2020). In terms of the full investigation: Samples covering the acute and convalescent phases of COVID-19 were provided by collaborators in the United States, Italy and Spain. A de-identified subject ID, COVID-19 status, age in years and sex were almost always included in the sample metadata. Deeply sampled blood TCRbeta repertoires from subjects exposed to, actively infected with, or recovered from COVID-19 were included in the dataset. The repertoires were released in a freely available public database meant as a resource for research on the immune response to SARS-CoV-2. The prospective study material was composed of cDNA or gDNA derived from T cells, B-cell-depleted T cells, or PBMCs. Where available, HLA class I and class II types were taken from metadata supplied by the sample provider and were not determined by assay-based typing. Samples came from the ongoing ImmuneRACE study (first 160 participants) plus 1,254 subjects from 6 global collaborators.

After removal of 3 bases from V and 4 bases from J, the junction retains 8 bases not matched to a gene. The CDR3 measures 17 amino acids from cysteine to phenylalanine. This entry keeps only the CDR3 DNA: 51 bases, framed from base 1. The CDR1 and CDR2 encoded by the germline V gene are SGHTA and FQGNSA. A note on this clone: Which antigen it targets is not known. No per-base quality is available; no much larger clone lies one base away.

TCRbeta CDR3 regions were amplified from genomic DNA by means of the immunoSEQ Assay, a bias-controlled multiplex PCR. On the authors' methods: The number of nucleated cells in each sample was estimated by amplification of reference gene primers within the assay. Sequence reads were collapsed and filtered to measure the absolute abundance of every unique TCRbeta CDR3 rearrangement. Productive Simpson clonality was computed per sample as the square root of Simpson's diversity index over productive rearrangements. Entries here come from immuneACCESS through TCRdb and include only in-frame sequences with V and J called. Some clones fail to appear in such tables; in the studies checked, an unresolved V gene covers under half of the shortfall, and the cause of the remainder is unknown. The D gene and trimming were derived from the DNA, and the V and J assignments and clone size from that table. The sample yields around 140,000 clones; around 80% were counted once. The top ten clonotypes cover about 2.6% of the sample.

The paper's findings and limits, for the study overall: The amount of clinical and demographic metadata varied by source and participant and was provided uncurated.

In the prospective study, participants were about 18 to 100 years old, resided in approximately 25 geographic areas of the United States, and were enrolled through a virtual design. In the prospective study, cohorts were assigned on the basis of participant-reported clinical history obtained from a screening survey and a study questionnaire. In the prospective study, mobile phlebotomists collected whole blood, serum and a nasopharyngeal or oropharyngeal swab from each participant. Prospective study participants could optionally give additional blood draws and questionnaires over a roughly 2-month period. Blood samples from the prospective study were shipped frozen or at room temperature prior to DNA extraction.

The clonotype comes from a man aged 40-49 years with acute COVID-19. Source material: PBMCs or T cells enriched from blood (not recorded which). Rearrangement joined TRBV7-2 to TRBJ2-3, and 12 junctional nucleotides match TRBD2. The CDR3: CASSLGLAGWTADTQYF. The sequence in DNA is TGTGCCAGCAGCTTGGGACTAGCGGGCTGGACGGCAGATACGCAGTATTTT.